This T cell receptor beta chain was observed in a study of blood T cell repertoires in COVID-19. At the level of the study: Italy, Spain and the United States were the sources of the convalescent and acute COVID-19 samples. Sources were T cells, B-cell-depleted T cells, or PBMCs; the material itself was cDNA or gDNA.

This clone was recorded once. V lost 4 bases and J 0 bases, leaving 9 bases between the germline ends. CDR3 length: 15 amino acids. Germline CDR1 LGHDT, CDR2 YNNKEL (reference sequence). Original processing methods: Reference gene primer amplification gave estimated nucleated cell counts. The assay was immunoSEQ multiplex PCR, and TCRdb's table has in-frame clones only and misses some. The DNA gave D and trimming, while V, J and clone size come from that table. The table shows more than 85,000 clones, with approximately 81% occurring only once. The receptor comes from a man in his 60s with acute or convalescent COVID-19. The chain uses TRBV3-1 (or the pseudogene TRBV3-2) and TRBJ2-2, with D possibly matching TRBD2 (5 bases). Sample: peripheral blood. The CDR3 loop is CASSLGLANTGELFF. The DNA for the CDR3 is TGTGCCAGCAGCCTTGGACTGGCGAACACCGGGGAGCTGTTTTTT.